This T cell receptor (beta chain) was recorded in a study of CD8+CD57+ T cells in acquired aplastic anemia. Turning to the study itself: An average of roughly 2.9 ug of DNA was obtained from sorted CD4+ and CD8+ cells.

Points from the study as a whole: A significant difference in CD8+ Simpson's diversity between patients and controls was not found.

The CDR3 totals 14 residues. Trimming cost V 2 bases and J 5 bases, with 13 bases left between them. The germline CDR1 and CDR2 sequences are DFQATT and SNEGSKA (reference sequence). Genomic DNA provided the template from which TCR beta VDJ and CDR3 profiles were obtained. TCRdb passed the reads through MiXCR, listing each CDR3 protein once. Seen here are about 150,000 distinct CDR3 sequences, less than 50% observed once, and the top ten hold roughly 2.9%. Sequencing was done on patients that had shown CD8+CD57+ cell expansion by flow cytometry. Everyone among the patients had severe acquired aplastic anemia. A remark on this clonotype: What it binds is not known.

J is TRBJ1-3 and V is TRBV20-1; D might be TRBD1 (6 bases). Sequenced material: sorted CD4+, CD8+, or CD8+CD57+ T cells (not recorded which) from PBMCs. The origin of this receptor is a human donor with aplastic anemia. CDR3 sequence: CSARSPGVRNTIYF. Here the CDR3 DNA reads TGCAGTGCTAGAAGTCCAGGGGTCCGAAACACCATATATTTT.